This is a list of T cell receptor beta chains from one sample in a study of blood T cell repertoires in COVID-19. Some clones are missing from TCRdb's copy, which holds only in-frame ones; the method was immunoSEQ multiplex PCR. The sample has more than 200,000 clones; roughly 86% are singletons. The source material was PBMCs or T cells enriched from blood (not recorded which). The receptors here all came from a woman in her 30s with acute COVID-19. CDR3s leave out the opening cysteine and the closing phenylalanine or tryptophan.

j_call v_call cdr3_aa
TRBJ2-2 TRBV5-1 ASMRTENTGELF
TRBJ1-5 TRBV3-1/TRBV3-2 ASSPSPGTGKPQH
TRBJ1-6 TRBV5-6 ASSWGATSSYNSPLH
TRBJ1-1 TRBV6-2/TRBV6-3 ASSYPERVEAF
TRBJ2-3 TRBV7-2 ASSLRGGHTDTQY
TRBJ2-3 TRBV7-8 ASSLVRVRRTDTQY
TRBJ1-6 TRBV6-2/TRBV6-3 ASSYSQGAHNSPLH
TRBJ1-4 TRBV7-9 ASSSLGVTNEKLF
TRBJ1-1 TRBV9 ASSPRQGQTFLNTEAF
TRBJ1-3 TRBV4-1 ASSQADRASGNTIY
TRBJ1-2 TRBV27 ASSPGVANYGYT
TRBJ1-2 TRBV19 ASSIRDRARGNYGYT
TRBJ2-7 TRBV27 ASSRWTSSEQY
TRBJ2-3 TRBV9 ASTRLAGGLDTQY
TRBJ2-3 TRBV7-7 ASSLNPGTPVDTQY
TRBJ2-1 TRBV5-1 ASSLERGSSYNEQF
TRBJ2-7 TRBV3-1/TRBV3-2 ASSQDVARSYEQY
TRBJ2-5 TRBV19 ASSQDIIAGGPETQY
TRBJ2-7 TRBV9 ASSGGADRPLEEQY
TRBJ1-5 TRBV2 ASRELRTGKHQPQH
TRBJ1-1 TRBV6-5 ASSPGQANTEAF
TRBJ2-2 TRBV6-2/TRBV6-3 ASSTDRTGELF
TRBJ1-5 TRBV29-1 SVVDRVAGSSNQPQH
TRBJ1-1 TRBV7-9 ASSSSGQAARDTEAF
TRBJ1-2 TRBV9 ASSVGGVGTGGYT
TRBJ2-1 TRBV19 ASRPGASPNEQF
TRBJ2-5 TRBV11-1 ASSPGTLSETQY
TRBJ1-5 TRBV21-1 ASSKETIRTGRDYSNQPQH
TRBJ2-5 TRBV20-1 SAVVETQY